This is a list of T cell receptor beta chains from one sample in a study of T cell changes during pregnancy in multiple sclerosis. This table comes from immunoSEQ multiplex PCR, and its TCRdb copy is limited to in-frame clones, with some not included. This table has 50,000 to 70,000 clones, 90% to 95% appearing once. The source was peripheral blood, collected in the first trimester of pregnancy. Receptors originate from a female donor with multiple sclerosis, enrolled in a pregnancy study. The CDR3 runs from the conserved cysteine through the conserved F or W. D genes are given only for firm matches. The size of a clone is reported for some rows only, either as once, few or many, or as a class for expanded clones.

v_call	j_call	d_call	clone_size	cdr3_aa	cdr3_nt
TRBV7-9	TRBJ1-1	TRBD1	.	CASSERDRGMDEAFF	TGTGCCAGCAGCGAGAGGGACAGGGGCATGGATGAAGCTTTCTTT
TRBV4-1	TRBJ2-5	TRBD2	.	CASSHYESGEYQETQYF	TGCGCCAGCAGCCACTACGAGAGCGGGGAGTACCAAGAGACCCAGTACTTC
TRBV9	TRBJ2-3	TRBD2	.	CASSVGAGGPHTQYF	TGTGCCAGCAGCGTAGGTGCGGGGGGCCCCCATACGCAGTATTTT
TRBV6-1	TRBJ2-5	.	.	CASSENPEWETQYF	TGTGCCAGCAGTGAAAATCCCGAGTGGGAGACCCAGTACTTC
TRBV6-5	TRBJ2-1	.	.	CASAGWDNEQFF	TGTGCCAGCGCGGGATGGGACAATGAGCAGTTCTTC
TRBV11-3	TRBJ2-3	.	.	CASSLGSARVDTQYF	TGTGCCAGCAGCTTAGGGTCGGCCCGGGTAGATACGCAGTATTTT
TRBV7-9	TRBJ1-2	.	.	CASSFRVGDGYTF	TGTGCCAGCAGCTTCAGGGTAGGGGATGGCTACACCTTC
TRBV4-3	TRBJ1-1	.	.	CASSQGRNTEAFF	TGCGCCAGCAGCCAGGGGCGAAACACTGAAGCTTTCTTT
TRBV7-3	TRBJ2-3	.	.	CASSQEVHTDTQYF	TGTGCCAGCAGCCAGGAGGTCCACACAGATACGCAGTATTTT
TRBV2	TRBJ2-3	.	.	CATRGAGDTQYF	TGTGCCACACGAGGGGCGGGGGATACGCAGTATTTT
TRBV4-2	TRBJ1-2	.	.	CASSQGFTGYGYTF	TGTGCCAGCAGCCAAGGCTTTACCGGCTATGGCTACACCTTC
TRBV4-2	TRBJ1-3	TRBD1	.	CASSRETGGPGNTIYF	TGTGCCAGCAGCCGGGAGACAGGGGGCCCTGGAAACACCATATATTTT
TRBV5-8	TRBJ2-7	.	.	CASSLLPRVEQYF	TGTGCCAGCAGCCTGCTACCTAGAGTGGAGCAGTACTTC
TRBV5-4	TRBJ2-1	TRBD1	once	CASSSRGGTGHYNEQFF	TGTGCCAGCAGCTCACGGGGCGGGACAGGACACTACAATGAGCAGTTCTTC
TRBV7-2	TRBJ1-3	.	.	CASSLGLRSGNTIYF	TGTGCCAGCAGTTTAGGACTCCGCTCTGGAAACACCATATATTTT
TRBV4-3	TRBJ2-7	TRBD1	once	CASSQGQGGDEQYF	TGCGCCAGCAGCCAAGGACAGGGGGGGGACGAGCAGTACTTC
TRBV7-9	TRBJ1-1	TRBD1	.	CASSLGTGWSPEAFF	TGTGCCAGCAGCTTAGGGACAGGGTGGTCCCCTGAAGCTTTCTTT
TRBV29-1	TRBJ2-3	TRBD2	.	CSVDGLAGGSTDTQYF	TGCAGCGTTGACGGACTAGCGGGGGGAAGCACAGATACGCAGTATTTT
TRBV11-2	TRBJ1-6	.	.	CASSLGPAGTLHF	TGTGCCAGCAGCTTAGGGCCCGCGGGGACCCTCCACTTT
TRBV10-3	TRBJ2-7	TRBD1	.	CAISGGQPYEQYF	TGTGCCATCAGTGGGGGACAGCCCTACGAGCAGTACTTC
TRBV5-6	TRBJ1-6	.	.	CASSLDLEYNSPLHF	TGTGCCAGCAGCTTGGATCTGGAGTATAATTCACCCCTCCACTTT
TRBV15	TRBJ2-3	TRBD1	once	CATTSLGRDSADTQYF	TGTGCCACCACCTCCCTAGGCCGGGACAGCGCAGATACGCAGTATTTT
TRBV11-2	TRBJ1-4	.	.	CASSPGSREKLFF	TGTGCCAGCAGCCCGGGGAGCCGTGAAAAACTGTTTTTT
TRBV7-3	TRBJ2-7	.	.	CASSLRGASYEQYF	TGTGCCAGCAGCTTACGGGGGGCCAGCTACGAGCAGTACTTC
TRBV7-2	TRBJ1-1	.	.	CASSLQGLTEAFF	TGTGCCAGCAGCTTACAGGGTCTCACTGAAGCTTTCTTT
TRBV27	TRBJ2-7	TRBD1	.	CASSSTGGGYEQYF	TGTGCCAGCAGTTCAACAGGGGGCGGCTACGAGCAGTACTTC
TRBV19	TRBJ1-5	.	.	CASSTPREGWQPQHF	TGTGCCAGTAGTACCCCCCGGGAGGGTTGGCAGCCCCAGCATTTT
TRBV5-6	TRBJ2-3	.	.	CASSTGSGWTDTQYF	TGTGCCAGCAGCACGGGGTCCGGGTGGACAGATACGCAGTATTTT
TRBV7-2	TRBJ2-7	TRBD1	.	CASSLGQVGQYF	TGTGCCAGCAGCTTGGGACAGGTCGGGCAGTACTTC
TRBV7-3	TRBJ2-5	.	.	CASSQAFQETQYF	TGTGCCAGCAGCCAGGCCTTCCAAGAGACCCAGTACTTC
TRBV4-1	TRBJ2-2	TRBD1	.	CASSQAAGTGETGELFF	TGCGCCAGCAGCCAAGCTGCCGGGACAGGGGAGACCGGGGAGCTGTTTTTT
TRBV2	TRBJ2-1	.	.	CASSEMGRSNYNEQFF	TGTGCCAGCAGCGAGATGGGCAGAAGTAACTACAATGAGCAGTTCTTC